The T cell receptor (beta chain) described here comes from a study of blood T cell repertoires in COVID-19. The wider study: COVID-19 samples from acute and convalescent phases originated in the United States, Italy and Spain. From T cells, B-cell-depleted T cells, or PBMCs came the material, which was cDNA or gDNA.

The assay was immunoSEQ multiplex PCR, and TCRdb's table has in-frame clones only and misses some. The repertoire has 140,000 to 150,000 clones, around four fifths of them found once; the top ten carry roughly 3%. This CDR3 comprises 15 residues. The germline gives CDR1 ENHRY, CDR2 SYGVKD. The J segment lost 0 bases and the V segment lost 5 bases, leaving 6 bases of the junction unmatched. Sequencing was carried out using peripheral blood. The V and J genes are TRBV10-3 and TRBJ1-1, with 7 nucleotides matching TRBD1. The clonotype originates from a woman aged 40 to 50 with active or convalescent COVID-19. The CDR3 loop is CAISKQGQLNTEAFF. The CDR3 region has the DNA TGTGCCATCAGTAAACAGGGACAGTTGAACACTGAAGCTTTCTTT.